The 3 T cell receptor beta chains given below trace back to one sample, sequenced in a study of blood T cell repertoires in COVID-19. Clones were read by immunoSEQ multiplex PCR, and TCRdb kept only the in-frame ones, dropping some. Counted here are about 90,000 clones, 84% occurring once; the ten biggest clones make up around 6.9%. Input material: peripheral blood. The receptors shown here come from a man aged 60 to 75 with acute or convalescent COVID-19.

This clone was counted a single time. The chain joins TRBV30 to TRBJ2-1, with D possibly being TRBD1 (6 bases). The CDR3 runs to 11 residues. Looked up from germline, CDR1 is GTSNPN and CDR2 is SVGIG (reference sequence). V was shortened by 3 bases and J by 10 bases, with 10 bases between the two germline ends. The CDR3 sequence is CAWSVGTEQFF. Written as DNA, the CDR3 is TGTGCCTGGAGCGTCGGGACAGAGCAGTTCTTC.

The V gene is TRBV7-2, the J gene TRBJ2-5; TRBD2 aligns across 10 bases. Germline CDR1 SGHTA, CDR2 FQGNSA. V shed 5 bases and J 4 bases; nucleotides not matched to a gene: 13. CDR3 length: 17 residues. For the CDR3, the DNA is TGTGCCAGCAGCCCCTTTGGAGCGGGGGGGCTGGGAGAGACCCAGTACTTC. This gives the protein CASSPFGAGGLGETQYF.

The J gene is TRBJ2-2, the V gene TRBV15; possible D gene TRBD1, 5 bases. The CDR3 is made up of 13 amino acids. With 6 bases removed from V and 4 bases from J, the gap between germline ends came to 9 bases. Germline CDR1 LNHNV, CDR2 YYDKDF (reference sequence). The CDR3 protein is CATSPTVTGELFF. In DNA, the CDR3 is TGTGCCACCAGTCCGACAGTCACCGGGGAGCTGTTTTTT.